Sequencing of this TCR beta chain was carried out in a study of blood T cell repertoires in COVID-19. Looking at the study overall: Specimens from acute and convalescent COVID-19 originated in the United States, Italy and Spain. PBMCs, B-cell-depleted T cells, or T cells provided the cDNA or gDNA that made up the material.

Between the trimmed V and J ends, which lost 4 bases and 9 bases, there was a span of 21 bases. The CDR3 loop spans 15 amino acids. Germline V CDR1 and CDR2: LNHDA, SQIVND (reference sequence). TCRdb's copy holds only in-frame clones and misses some; the assay was immunoSEQ multiplex PCR. The repertoire holds 250,000 to 300,000 clones, with approximately 87% as singletons. The chain uses TRBV19 and TRBJ2-5; possible D gene TRBD1, 6 bases. The receptor's source is a man aged 55 to 70 who had recovered from COVID-19. The sequenced material came from peripheral blood. The CDR3 DNA is TGTGCCAGTAGTACCGAGGGGACACGGGTCGCGGCCCAGTACTTC. It is translated as CASSTEGTRVAAQYF.